These 30 T cell receptor beta chains share one sample of origin, sequenced in a study of cytomegalovirus exposure and HLA in healthy donors. Primers included in the PCR were 60 Vbeta and 13 Jbeta primers. Produced via immunoSEQ multiplex PCR; TCRdb's table is partial and in-frame only. Seen here are fewer than 130,000 clones, about 80% observed once, and the top ten hold 2.5% to 3%. Input material: PBMCs. The receptors originated from a woman in her fifties or sixties in good health and CMV-seropositive.

This sequence joins TRBV19 and TRBJ1-5; possible D gene TRBD1, 6 bases. Germline CDR1 reads LNHDA; CDR2 reads SQIVND (reference sequence). There are 15 residues in the CDR3. V was cut by 7 bases and J by 4 bases, with 17 bases left in between. DNA for the CDR3: TGTGCCAGTACTCGGACAGTTCGAAGTAATCAGCCCCAGCATTTT. The encoded protein is CASTRTVRSNQPQHF.

The CDR3 DNA sequence: TGTGCCAGCCAGGCGAGGAACACCGGGGAGCTGTTTTTT. Protein product: CASQARNTGELFF. The V and J genes are TRBV7-8 and TRBJ2-2; D uncertain. Germline V lookup: CDR1 SGHVS, CDR2 FQNEAQ. Trimming left V 8 bases short and J 1 base short, with 8 bases between. This CDR3 has 13 amino acids.

The DNA for the CDR3 is TGTGCCAGCAGTGTCGGGAGCTCTGGGGCCAACGTCCTGACTTTC. Protein sequence: CASSVGSSGANVLTF. The genes are TRBV2 and TRBJ2-6; D is perhaps TRBD2 (6 bases). The germline V gene encodes CDR1 SNHLY and CDR2 FYNNEI. This CDR3 spans 15 amino acids. V was clipped by 4 bases and J by 0 bases, with 7 bases between them.

The V call is TRBV5-1, the J call TRBJ2-7; 10 bases fit TRBD1. This CDR3 spans 15 amino acids. The trim removed 0 bases at V and 5 bases at J, leaving 5 bases unmatched. Germline assignment: CDR1 SGHRS and CDR2 YFSETQ. The CDR3 sequence is CASSLGLTGGNEQYF. As DNA, the CDR3 is TGCGCCAGCAGCTTGGGGTTGACAGGGGGCAACGAGCAGTACTTC.

The sample holds one count of this clone. V and J are TRBV19 and TRBJ1-5; 7 bases are shared with TRBD1. The germline gives CDR1 LNHDA, CDR2 SQIVND (reference sequence). The length of the CDR3 is 16 residues. Trimming cost V 3 bases and J 1 base; bases outside gene matches: 6. CDR3 nucleotides: TGTGCCAGTAGTATCACAGGGGAAATAAGCAATCAGCCCCAGCATTTT. Translating it yields CASSITGEISNQPQHF.

The chain links TRBV7-6 to TRBJ2-1; 9 bases align to TRBD2. The V and J ends lost 5 bases and 6 bases, in that order; junction bases with no gene match: 11. The CDR3 contains 16 residues. Germline loops: CDR1 SGHVS, CDR2 FNYEAQ. CDR3: CASSPSVAGVGNEQFF. Written as DNA, the CDR3 is TGTGCCAGCAGCCCGTCGGTAGCGGGAGTTGGCAATGAGCAGTTCTTC.

A word on this clone: The junction departs from germline at one end; a sequencing error may be responsible. The gene calls are TRBV7-9 and TRBJ1-2, with TRBD1 matching over 8 bases. The CDR3 extends over 12 amino acids. Germline lookup yields CDR1 SEHNR and CDR2 FQNEAQ (reference sequence). The chain's CDR3 is CSSSVRGLGYTF. CDR3 nucleotide sequence: TGTTCCAGCAGCGTCAGGGGGCTTGGCTACACCTTC. Combining the CDR3 with reference TRBV7-9 and TRBJ1-2 gives the whole variable domain DTGVSQNPRHKITKRGQNVTFRCDPISEHNRLYWYRQTLGQGPEFLTYFQNEAQLEKSRLLSDRFSAERPKGSFSTLEIQRTEQGDSAMYLCSSSVRGLGYTFGSGTRLTVV.

V gene TRBV30 combines with J gene TRBJ2-7; TRBD2 is a possible D gene (5 bases). CDR1 and CDR2 from the germline V gene are GTSNPN and SVGIG (reference sequence). Trimming took off 3 bases at V and 2 bases at J, with 17 bases between the two ends. The CDR3 is 15 residues long. The CDR3 loop reads CAWRRFGREPYEQYF. The CDR3 region has the DNA TGTGCCTGGAGACGATTTGGTCGGGAACCCTACGAGCAGTACTTC.

This clone was seen just once. The rearrangement links TRBV6-1 to TRBJ1-6; 7 bases are shared with TRBD1. Per the germline V gene, CDR1 is MNHNS and CDR2 is SASEGT. The CDR3 is 15 residues long. V lost 6 bases and J lost 5; bases outside the gene matches: 7. The CDR3 DNA reads TGTGCCAGCAGCCTCCTTGACAGGGATAATTCACCCCTCCACTTT. Its protein is CASSLLDRDNSPLHF.

In this sample, this clone turned up a few times. This sequence joins TRBV5-1 and TRBJ2-7; 11 nucleotides align to TRBD1. The ends lost 2 bases at V and 6 bases at J; junction bases unmatched: 4. Germline-derived CDR1 and CDR2 are SGHRS and YFSETQ. The CDR3 consists of 14 residues. The DNA for the CDR3 is TGCGCCAGCAGCTTTGGGACAGGGGGGCGCGAGCAGTACTTC. Its translation is CASSFGTGGREQYF.

The genes are TRBV11-2 and TRBJ2-5, with 13 bases identical to TRBD2. This CDR3 has 16 amino acids. V lost 4 bases and J lost 5; bases outside the gene matches: 7. Germline V gene data show CDR1 as SGHAT and CDR2 as FQNNGV. CDR3 DNA sequence: TGTGCCAGCAGCTCATGGACTAGCGGGAGCCCGGAGACCCAGTACTTC. Translated, it gives CASSSWTSGSPETQYF.

Here the CDR3 reads CASTPTENYGYTF. The CDR3 nucleotides read TGTGCCAGCACCCCGACAGAAAACTATGGCTACACCTTC. V and J are TRBV7-9 and TRBJ1-2; possible D gene TRBD1, 5 bases. V was pared by 7 bases and J by 2 bases, with 11 bases between. This CDR3 spans 13 amino acids. The germline V gene has CDR1 SEHNR and CDR2 FQNEAQ (reference sequence).

The rearrangement links TRBV6-5 to TRBJ1-3; 7 bases are shared with TRBD1. The CDR3 length is 15 residues. V dropped 6 bases and J dropped 4; count of bases not matched to a gene: 9. The germline gives CDR1 MNHEY, CDR2 SVGAGI. The CDR3 DNA follows: TGTGCCAGCAGAAAAGGGGGCCAGGGAGGAAACACCATATATTTT. Translation: CASRKGGQGGNTIYF.

The J gene is TRBJ1-2, the V gene TRBV4-1, with TRBD1 as a possible D gene (5 bases). V lost 2 bases and J 1 base, leaving 20 bases between the germline ends. CDR3 size: 18 residues. In germline, CDR1 is MGHRA, CDR2 YSYEKL. DNA of the CDR3: TGCGCCAGCAGCCAAAGTTTCGTCAGGGCCAACTTTAACTATGGCTACACCTTC. Protein: CASSQSFVRANFNYGYTF.

The CDR3 DNA reads as TGCGCCAGCAGCTTGGCCGGAGGGACAGGGGGCTACAATGAGCAGTTCTTC. Its protein product is CASSLAGGTGGYNEQFF. V usage is TRBV5-1 and J usage is TRBJ2-1; 11 nucleotides align to TRBD1. From germline, CDR1 is SGHRS and CDR2 YFSETQ. V trimming: 0 bases; J trimming: 3 bases; junction bases outside the gene matches: 5. The CDR3 consists of 17 residues.

The chain employs TRBV5-1 and TRBJ2-3, with 8 bases aligning to TRBD1. V lost 0 bases to trimming and J lost 4 bases; unmatched junction nucleotides: 10. The CDR3 length is 17 residues. Germline V CDR1 and CDR2: SGHRS, YFSETQ. CDR3 nucleotides: TGCGCCAGCAGCTTGGGCCCGGGACAGGAAGAGGCAGATACGCAGTATTTT. It codes for CASSLGPGQEEADTQYF.

The V gene is TRBV4-2, the J gene TRBJ2-5; TRBD2 might be the D (5 bases). The CDR3 consists of 14 residues. The V and J ends lost 3 bases and 5 bases respectively, with 13 bases between them. Germline CDR1 and CDR2: LGHNA and YNFKEQ. CDR3 amino acids: CASSQDFPGETQYF. CDR3 sequence (DNA): TGTGCCAGCAGCCAGGACTTCCCGGGGGAGACCCAGTACTTC.

This chain connects TRBV15 to TRBJ2-1, with D unclear. Germline V gene data show CDR1 as LNHNV and CDR2 as YYDKDF (reference sequence). V was trimmed by 3 bases and J by 5 bases, leaving 14 bases between them. CDR3 length equals 15 residues. The CDR3 coding sequence is TGTGCCACCAGCAGTGGGCCTTCCTCGAACAATGAGCAGTTCTTC. It encodes CATSSGPSSNNEQFF.

This clone has a single count. This chain joins TRBV5-4 and TRBJ2-1; 11 nucleotides align to TRBD2. The CDR3 extends over 16 amino acids. Trimming took 0 bases from V and 4 from J; bases not matched to a gene: 3. Germline-derived CDR1 and CDR2 are SGHNT and YYREEE (reference sequence). CDR3 region: CASSLVGLAAYNEQFF. The DNA of the CDR3 is TGTGCCAGCAGCTTGGTGGGACTAGCGGCTTACAATGAGCAGTTCTTC.

This chain links TRBV27 with TRBJ2-7; a weak D match, TRBD2 (5 bases). CDR1 is MNHEY, CDR2 SMNVEV, per germline (reference sequence). The V and J ends lost 4 bases and 3 bases respectively, with 16 bases between them. The CDR3 contains 15 residues. CDR3 loop: CASSSEGAENYEQYF. In nucleotides, the CDR3 is TGTGCCAGCAGTTCAGAGGGAGCCGAAAACTACGAGCAGTACTTC.

The V call is TRBV5-1, the J call TRBJ2-5; TRBD2 is a possible D gene (5 bases). This CDR3 contains 16 residues. V shed 8 bases and J shed 1 base, with 21 bases lying between them. Germline-derived CDR1 and CDR2 are SGHRS and YFSETQ. The CDR3 sequence is CASCPLGAAFQETQYF. The CDR3 DNA is TGCGCCAGTTGCCCACTAGGAGCGGCTTTCCAAGAGACCCAGTACTTC.

The chain links TRBV27 to TRBJ2-7; 7 bases map to TRBD2. V shed 4 bases and J 5 bases; nucleotides not matched to a gene: 5. Germline loops: CDR1 MNHEY, CDR2 SMNVEV (reference sequence). The CDR3 is 13 residues long. CDR3 sequence (DNA): TGTGCCAGCAGTTGGCGGGAGTCCCACGAGCAGTACTTC. Translated, it gives CASSWRESHEQYF.

The chain links TRBV7-6 to TRBJ2-3, with 7 bases fitting TRBD2. Trimming cost V 4 bases and J 4 bases; bases outside gene matches: 2. CDR1 is SGHVS, CDR2 FNYEAQ, per germline. The CDR3 totals 13 residues. The CDR3 DNA follows: TGTGCCAGCAGCTCGGGACTACCAGATACGCAGTATTTT. Translating gives CASSSGLPDTQYF.

The J gene is TRBJ2-7, the V gene TRBV7-2, with 11 bases lining up with TRBD1. The CDR3 consists of 15 residues. From germline, CDR1 is SGHTA and CDR2 FQGNSA. J gave up 4 bases and V 5 bases, and 7 bases lay outside the gene matches. This chain's CDR3 is CASSHGQGAPYEQYF. In DNA form, the CDR3 reads TGTGCCAGCAGCCACGGACAGGGGGCCCCGTACGAGCAGTACTTC.

The V gene is TRBV5-5, the J gene TRBJ2-3; 7 nucleotides line up with TRBD2. V gave up 2 bases and J gave up 0 bases; unmatched junction bases: 6. The CDR3 contains 16 residues. Germline V lookup: CDR1 SGHKS, CDR2 YYEKEE (reference sequence). The CDR3 coding sequence is TGTGCCAGCAGCTTAGGTAGCGGGTTCAGCACAGATACGCAGTATTTT. This sequence encodes CASSLGSGFSTDTQYF.

V is TRBV6-1 and J is TRBJ2-7; D may be TRBD1 (6 bases). Trimming took 4 bases from V and 6 from J, leaving 16 bases between them. Germline values: CDR1 MNHNS, CDR2 SASEGT. CDR3 length: 14 residues. DNA of the CDR3: TGTGCCAGCAGTGCAAGTCAGGGGATGGGCGAGCAGTACTTC. Translated: CASSASQGMGEQYF.

This clone was detected a few times. V usage is TRBV7-9 and J usage is TRBJ2-4, with D possibly TRBD2 on 5 matching bases. V lost 5 bases and J 1 base, leaving 9 bases between the germline ends. Germline values: CDR1 SEHNR, CDR2 FQNEAQ (reference sequence). The CDR3 covers 14 residues. The CDR3 nucleotides are TGTGCCAGCAGCAGGGAGTCGGCCAAAAACATTCAGTACTTC. Amino acid sequence: CASSRESAKNIQYF.

V gene TRBV13 combines with J gene TRBJ1-3, with TRBD1 matching over 7 bases. The CDR3 runs 15 residues. With 4 bases clipped from V and 8 bases from J, the junction kept 11 bases outside the gene matches. The germline CDR1 and CDR2 sequences are PRHDT and FYEKMQ (reference sequence). In DNA, the CDR3 is TGTGCCAGCAGCTCGTTAGGGGGCTCAGAGGACACCATATATTTT. Residues: CASSSLGGSEDTIYF.

The V call is TRBV7-6, the J call TRBJ1-2, with a tentative D call TRBD1 (6 bases). CDR1 and CDR2 (germline): SGHVS, FNYEAQ. Trimming shortened V by 1 base and J by 4 bases, and 13 bases separated the two germline ends. The CDR3 sequence is 15 residues long. CDR3 in amino acids: CASSLVPTDSYGYTF. In nucleotides, the CDR3 is TGTGCCAGCAGCTTAGTCCCCACGGACAGCTATGGCTACACCTTC.

This clone showed up just a few times. The chain couples TRBV6-1 to TRBJ1-1, with D possibly being TRBD1 (6 bases). Germline V gives CDR1 MNHNS, CDR2 SASEGT. CDR3 length: 15 amino acids. V gave up 7 bases and J gave up 0 bases, with 15 bases separating them. Here the CDR3 reads CASIEPGQLNTEAFF. CDR3 nucleotide sequence: TGTGCCAGCATCGAACCAGGACAGTTGAACACTGAAGCTTTCTTT.